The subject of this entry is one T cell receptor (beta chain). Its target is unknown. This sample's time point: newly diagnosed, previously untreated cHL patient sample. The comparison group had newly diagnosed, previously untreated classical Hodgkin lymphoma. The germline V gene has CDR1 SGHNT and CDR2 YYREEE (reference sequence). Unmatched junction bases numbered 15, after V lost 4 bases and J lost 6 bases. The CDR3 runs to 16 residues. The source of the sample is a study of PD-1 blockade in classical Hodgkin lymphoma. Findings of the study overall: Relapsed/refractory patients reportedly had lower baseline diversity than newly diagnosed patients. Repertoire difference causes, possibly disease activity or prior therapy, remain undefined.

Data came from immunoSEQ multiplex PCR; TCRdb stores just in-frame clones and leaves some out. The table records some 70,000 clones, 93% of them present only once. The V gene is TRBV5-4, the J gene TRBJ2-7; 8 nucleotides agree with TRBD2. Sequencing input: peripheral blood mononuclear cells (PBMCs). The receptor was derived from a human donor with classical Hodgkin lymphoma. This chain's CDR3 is CASSHREGPARREQYF. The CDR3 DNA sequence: TGTGCCAGCAGCCACCGGGAGGGACCAGCCCGTCGCGAGCAGTACTTC. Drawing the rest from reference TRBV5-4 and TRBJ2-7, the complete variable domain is ETGVTQSPTHLIKTRGQQVTLRCSSQSGHNTVSWYQQALGQGPQFIFQYYREEENGRGNFPPRFSGLQFPNYSSELNVNALELDDSALYLCASSHREGPARREQYFGPGTRLTVT.